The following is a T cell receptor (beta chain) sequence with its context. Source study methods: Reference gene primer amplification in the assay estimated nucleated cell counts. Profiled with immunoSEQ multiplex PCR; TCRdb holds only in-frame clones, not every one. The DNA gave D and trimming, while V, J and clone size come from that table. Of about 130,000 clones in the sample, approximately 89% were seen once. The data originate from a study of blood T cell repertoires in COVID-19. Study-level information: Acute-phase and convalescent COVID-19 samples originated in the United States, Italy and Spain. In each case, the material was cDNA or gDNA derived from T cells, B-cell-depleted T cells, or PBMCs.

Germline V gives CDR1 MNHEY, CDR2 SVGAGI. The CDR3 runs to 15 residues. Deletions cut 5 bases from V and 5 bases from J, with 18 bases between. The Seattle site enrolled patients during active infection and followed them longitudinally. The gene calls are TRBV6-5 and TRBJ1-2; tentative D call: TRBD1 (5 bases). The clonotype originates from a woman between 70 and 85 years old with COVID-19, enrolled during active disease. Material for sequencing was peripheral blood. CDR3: CASSLSGTGGYGYTF. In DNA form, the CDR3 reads TGTGCCAGCAGTCTCTCCGGGACCGGGGGGTATGGCTACACCTTC.